Listed below are T cell receptor beta chains from one sample, sequenced in a study of identical twins. TCRdb re-called the 5' RACE reads with MiXCR, one entry per CDR3 protein. Of roughly 480,000 distinct CDR3 sequences detected, approximately 25% appear once; the ten largest clones hold 2.5% to 3.5%. These same data were also listed under a study on T cells expressing NK-cell markers.

The sample consisted of CD4+ T cells sorted from blood. The receptor set was obtained from a woman between 18 and 30 years old in good health. CDR3s include the opening cysteine and the closing phenylalanine or tryptophan. The order of the fields is V gene, clone size, D gene, J gene, CDR3 protein, CDR3 DNA. The D gene is left open where the match is weak. Only some rows state a clone size, as once, few, many or a class for expanded clones.

V: TRBV5-5; size: NA; D: NA; J: TRBJ2-7; CDR3: CASSTLQGREQYF; DNA: TGTGCCAGCAGCACACTACAGGGCCGAGAGCAGTACTTC
V: TRBV6-5; size: NA; D: NA; J: TRBJ2-1; CDR3: CASSYRGVPGSSYNEQFF; DNA: TGTGCCAGCAGTTACAGGGGGGTCCCCGGGAGCTCCTACAATGAGCAGTTCTTC
V: TRBV11-2; size: few; D: TRBD1; J: TRBJ1-1; CDR3: CASSDGQGMNTEAFF; DNA: TGTGCCAGCAGCGACGGACAGGGGATGAACACTGAAGCTTTCTTT
V: TRBV29-1; size: NA; D: NA; J: TRBJ2-3; CDR3: CSVLPNTDTQYF; DNA: TGCAGCGTCCTTCCGAACACAGATACGCAGTATTTT
V: TRBV7-4; size: NA; D: TRBD2; J: TRBJ2-7; CDR3: CASSHPPSGRASYEQYF; DNA: TGTGCCAGCAGCCACCCCCCTAGCGGGAGGGCCTCCTACGAGCAGTACTTC
V: TRBV5-1; size: few; D: NA; J: TRBJ1-1; CDR3: CASSSGWVGQGGTEAFF; DNA: TGCGCCAGCAGCTCCGGGTGGGTAGGCCAGGGAGGGACTGAAGCTTTCTTT
V: TRBV7-9; size: NA; D: NA; J: TRBJ1-1; CDR3: CASSLDRSSEAFF; DNA: TGTGCCAGCAGCTTAGACAGGTCGTCCGAAGCTTTCTTT
V: TRBV12-3/TRBV12-4; size: few; D: NA; J: TRBJ1-2; CDR3: CASSFEGGGYTF; DNA: TGTGCCAGCAGTTTCGAGGGGGGTGGCTACACCTTC
V: TRBV12-5; size: NA; D: TRBD2; J: TRBJ2-3; CDR3: CASGLGLAASTDTQYF; DNA: TGTGCTAGTGGTTTGGGTCTAGCGGCTAGCACAGATACGCAGTATTTT
V: TRBV9; size: few; D: NA; J: TRBJ1-1; CDR3: CASSVVGQNTEAFF; DNA: TGTGCCAGCAGCGTAGTTGGACAGAACACTGAAGCTTTCTTT
V: TRBV7-8; size: few; D: NA; J: TRBJ1-6; CDR3: CASSLVQIYNSPLHF; DNA: TGTGCCAGCAGCTTAGTACAGATCTATAATTCACCCCTCCACTTT
V: TRBV28; size: once; D: NA; J: TRBJ2-7; CDR3: CASQIRGSHFEQYF; DNA: TGTGCCAGTCAAATACGGGGTTCCCACTTCGAGCAGTACTTC
V: TRBV2; size: NA; D: NA; J: TRBJ2-7; CDR3: CASRLRMERAEQYF; DNA: TGTGCCAGCAGGCTGAGGATGGAGAGAGCCGAGCAGTACTTC
V: TRBV11-2; size: few; D: TRBD1; J: TRBJ1-1; CDR3: CASSLWAGGGTEAFF; DNA: TGTGCCAGCAGCTTATGGGCAGGGGGAGGCACTGAAGCTTTCTTT
V: TRBV5-1; size: few; D: TRBD2; J: TRBJ2-1; CDR3: CASSSTGTSGNEQFF; DNA: TGCGCCAGCAGTTCTACCGGGACTAGCGGAAATGAGCAGTTCTTC
V: TRBV5-1; size: few; D: NA; J: TRBJ2-7; CDR3: CASSLALSTLSYEQYF; DNA: TGCGCCAGCAGCTTGGCCCTGAGTACATTATCCTACGAGCAGTACTTC
V: TRBV7-9; size: NA; D: TRBD2; J: TRBJ2-5; CDR3: CASRRTVLAVQETQYF; DNA: TGTGCCAGCAGGCGAACAGTACTAGCGGTACAAGAGACCCAGTACTTC
V: TRBV4-1; size: few; D: NA; J: TRBJ2-1; CDR3: CASSPILTGPNEQFF; DNA: TGCGCCAGCAGCCCGATTCTCACAGGGCCCAATGAGCAGTTCTTC
V: TRBV9; size: NA; D: NA; J: TRBJ1-5; CDR3: CASSVDPSADQPQHF; DNA: TGTGCCAGCAGCGTAGATCCCAGCGCTGATCAGCCCCAGCATTTT
V: TRBV20-1; size: few; D: NA; J: TRBJ2-7; CDR3: CSATGPIRTYEQYF; DNA: TGCAGTGCTACGGGACCGATTCGCACCTACGAGCAGTACTTC
V: TRBV20-1; size: NA; D: NA; J: TRBJ2-7; CDR3: CSASWTQNLYEQYF; DNA: TGCAGTGCTAGCTGGACCCAAAATCTCTACGAGCAGTACTTC
V: TRBV5-4; size: NA; D: NA; J: TRBJ2-2; CDR3: CASSKAGGENTGELFF; DNA: TGTGCCAGCAGTAAGGCTGGGGGCGAAAACACCGGGGAGCTGTTTTTT
V: TRBV6-1; size: few; D: TRBD2; J: TRBJ2-3; CDR3: CASRPRTSGTSTDTQYF; DNA: TGTGCCAGCAGACCACGGACTAGCGGGACTAGCACAGATACGCAGTATTTT
V: TRBV7-9; size: few; D: NA; J: TRBJ2-2; CDR3: CASSLGTVTGELFF; DNA: TGTGCCAGCAGCTTAGGGACAGTAACCGGGGAGCTGTTTTTT
V: TRBV15; size: once; D: NA; J: TRBJ2-7; CDR3: CATRGGRAEVEYF; DNA: TGTGCCACCAGAGGGGGACGAGCAGAAGTAGAGTACTTC
V: TRBV5-1; size: many; D: NA; J: TRBJ1-6; CDR3: CASSLGQVYSPLHF; DNA: TGCGCCAGCAGCTTGGGACAGGTATATTCACCCCTCCACTTT
V: TRBV10-3; size: NA; D: NA; J: TRBJ2-7; CDR3: CATGGKPGTPDYEQYF; DNA: TGTGCCACCGGTGGAAAGCCCGGGACACCCGACTACGAGCAGTACTTC
V: TRBV2; size: NA; D: NA; J: TRBJ1-1; CDR3: CASSWITEAFF; DNA: TGTGCCAGCAGTTGGATTACTGAAGCTTTCTTT
V: TRBV6-5; size: few; D: NA; J: TRBJ1-4; CDR3: CASKGGGEKLFF; DNA: TGTGCCAGCAAAGGGGGGGGAGAAAAACTGTTTTTT
V: TRBV29-1; size: few; D: NA; J: TRBJ2-3; CDR3: CSVEEGLYDTDTQYF; DNA: TGCAGCGTTGAAGAGGGGCTGTACGACACAGATACGCAGTATTTT
V: TRBV5-1; size: NA; D: TRBD2; J: TRBJ2-2; CDR3: CASSPRTGGSGELFF; DNA: TGCGCCAGCAGCCCGCGGACGGGAGGGTCCGGGGAGCTGTTTTTT
V: TRBV10-3; size: NA; D: TRBD1; J: TRBJ2-7; CDR3: CAIARQGDHEQYF; DNA: TGTGCCATCGCAAGGCAGGGGGACCACGAGCAGTACTTC
V: TRBV15; size: few; D: NA; J: TRBJ1-1; CDR3: CATSRGGGTSYTEAFF; DNA: TGTGCCACCAGCAGAGGGGGGGGGACAAGCTACACTGAAGCTTTCTTT
V: TRBV6-5; size: NA; D: NA; J: TRBJ2-2; CDR3: CASSYLRANTGELFF; DNA: TGTGCCAGCAGTTATTTGCGCGCGAACACCGGGGAGCTGTTTTTT
V: TRBV4-1; size: few; D: NA; J: TRBJ2-1; CDR3: CASSQDGYKNEQFF; DNA: TGCGCCAGCAGCCAAGATGGGTACAAGAATGAGCAGTTCTTC
V: TRBV7-8; size: many; D: NA; J: TRBJ1-4; CDR3: CASSDRHSVFF; DNA: TGTGCCAGCAGCGATAGACATAGCGTATTTTTT
V: TRBV11-2; size: NA; D: NA; J: TRBJ2-2; CDR3: CASSLQTPGPLGTGELFF; DNA: TGTGCCAGCAGCTTACAAACGCCGGGACCCCTAGGCACCGGGGAGCTGTTTTTT
V: TRBV5-1; size: many; D: TRBD1; J: TRBJ1-4; CDR3: CASSFGQGPEKLFF; DNA: TGCGCCAGCAGCTTCGGACAGGGTCCTGAAAAACTGTTTTTT
V: TRBV6-1; size: NA; D: NA; J: TRBJ2-3; CDR3: CASSEQGDQTQYF; DNA: TGTGCCAGCAGTGAACAGGGAGATCAGACGCAGTATTTT
V: TRBV3-1; size: few; D: TRBD2; J: TRBJ2-1; CDR3: CASRTSGIDEQFF; DNA: TGTGCCAGCAGGACTAGCGGGATAGATGAGCAGTTCTTC
V: TRBV9; size: few; D: NA; J: TRBJ2-3; CDR3: CASSVGGRDTQYF; DNA: TGTGCCAGCAGCGTGGGCGGCCGAGATACGCAGTATTTT
V: TRBV9; size: NA; D: NA; J: TRBJ2-1; CDR3: CASSVVPGNWYEQFF; DNA: TGTGCCAGCAGCGTAGTGCCAGGGAATTGGTATGAGCAGTTCTTC
V: TRBV7-3; size: few; D: TRBD2; J: TRBJ2-2; CDR3: CASSLNSGGELFF; DNA: TGTGCCAGCAGCTTGAATAGCGGGGGGGAGCTGTTTTTT
V: TRBV20-1; size: NA; D: NA; J: TRBJ1-2; CDR3: CSARSRERGGYTF; DNA: TGCAGTGCTAGATCTCGCGAAAGAGGTGGCTACACCTTC
V: TRBV7-3; size: NA; D: TRBD1; J: TRBJ2-1; CDR3: CASSAQDRSDQQFF; DNA: TGTGCCAGCAGCGCCCAGGACAGGTCTGATCAGCAGTTCTTC
V: TRBV5-1; size: few; D: NA; J: TRBJ2-2; CDR3: CASSFTGLTGELFF; DNA: TGCGCCAGCAGCTTTACGGGCTTAACCGGGGAGCTGTTTTTT
V: TRBV20-1; size: NA; D: TRBD2; J: TRBJ2-1; CDR3: CSATSGGSYNEQFF; DNA: TGCAGTGCAACTAGCGGGGGCTCCTACAATGAGCAGTTCTTC
V: TRBV12-3/TRBV12-4; size: few; D: TRBD1; J: TRBJ1-2; CDR3: CASSPDRDYGYTF; DNA: TGTGCCAGCAGTCCGGACAGGGACTATGGCTACACCTTC
V: TRBV20-1; size: NA; D: NA; J: TRBJ2-2; CDR3: CSARGTTAGELFF; DNA: TGCAGTGCTAGAGGCACCACAGCCGGGGAGCTGTTTTTT
V: TRBV19; size: NA; D: NA; J: TRBJ1-6; CDR3: CASKSGDYNSPLHF; DNA: TGTGCCAGTAAATCAGGGGATTATAATTCACCCCTCCACTTT
V: TRBV4-3; size: few; D: NA; J: TRBJ2-7; CDR3: CASSRLGGSEQYF; DNA: TGCGCCAGCAGCCGACTCGGGGGCAGCGAGCAGTACTTC
V: TRBV3-1; size: few; D: TRBD2; J: TRBJ2-7; CDR3: CASSMGGDSLYEQYF; DNA: TGTGCCAGCAGCATGGGAGGGGATTCCCTCTACGAGCAGTACTTC
V: TRBV6-2/TRBV6-3; size: NA; D: NA; J: TRBJ2-7; CDR3: CASLDRFSYEQYF; DNA: TGTGCCAGCCTCGACAGATTTTCCTACGAGCAGTACTTC